Listed below are T cell receptor beta chains from one sample, sequenced in a study of T cell responses to AZD1222 COVID-19 vaccine. TCRdb's copy holds only in-frame clones and misses some; the assay was immunoSEQ multiplex PCR. The repertoire has 84,000 or so clones, around nine tenths of them found once; the top ten carry about 15%. This sample comprised peripheral blood, obtained on day 0 of AZD1222 vaccination. The receptors were gathered from an adult in good health. The CDR3 runs from the conserved cysteine through the conserved F or W. Each record gives: J gene, V gene, clone size, D gene, CDR3 DNA, CDR3 protein. The D gene is left open where the match is weak. Clone sizes are given selectively: once, few, many, or a class where the clone is expanded.

j_call: TRBJ2-6
v_call: TRBV5-1
clone_size: NA
d_call: TRBD1
cdr3_nt: TGCGCCAGCTGCCCTCGACCGGGACAGGATAATTTCCTGACTTTC
cdr3_aa: CASCPRPGQDNFLTF

j_call: TRBJ1-6
v_call: TRBV2
clone_size: NA
d_call: NA
cdr3_nt: TGTGCCAGCAGTGGAGGGGTTCGGTCACCCCTCCACTTT
cdr3_aa: CASSGGVRSPLHF

j_call: TRBJ1-5
v_call: TRBV9
clone_size: NA
d_call: NA
cdr3_nt: TGTGCCAGCAGCCGCTCCGGCAATCAGCCCCAGCATTTT
cdr3_aa: CASSRSGNQPQHF

j_call: TRBJ1-5
v_call: TRBV6-5
clone_size: few
d_call: TRBD1
cdr3_nt: TGTGCCAGCGGACAGGAGAGCAATCAGCCCCAGCATTTT
cdr3_aa: CASGQESNQPQHF

j_call: TRBJ1-2
v_call: TRBV28
clone_size: NA
d_call: NA
cdr3_nt: TGTGCCAGCAGTTTCACGGGGGCAACTATCGGCTACACCTTC
cdr3_aa: CASSFTGATIGYTF

j_call: TRBJ1-1
v_call: TRBV19
clone_size: NA
d_call: TRBD1
cdr3_nt: TGTGCCAGTAGTACGAACCCGGGACAGGGTACTGAAGCTTTCTTT
cdr3_aa: CASSTNPGQGTEAFF

j_call: TRBJ1-4
v_call: TRBV7-9
clone_size: NA
d_call: NA
cdr3_nt: TGTGCCAGCAGACTCGACTTAAGGGGTTCTGAAAAACTGTTTTTT
cdr3_aa: CASRLDLRGSEKLFF

j_call: TRBJ1-2
v_call: TRBV18
clone_size: NA
d_call: NA
cdr3_nt: TGTGCCAGCTCACCAGGGCAGGCAGCCTCTAACTATGGCTACACCTTC
cdr3_aa: CASSPGQAASNYGYTF

j_call: TRBJ1-1
v_call: TRBV13
clone_size: NA
d_call: NA
cdr3_nt: TGTGCCAGCAGCTTCATAGGGAACACTGAAGCTTTCTTT
cdr3_aa: CASSFIGNTEAFF

j_call: TRBJ1-6
v_call: TRBV18
clone_size: NA
d_call: NA
cdr3_nt: TGTGCCAGCTCCCACACAGACTCACATAATTCACCCCTCCACTTT
cdr3_aa: CASSHTDSHNSPLHF

j_call: TRBJ2-5
v_call: TRBV7-9
clone_size: once
d_call: NA
cdr3_nt: TGTGCCAGCAGCTTAGAACCCCAAGAGACCCAGTACTTC
cdr3_aa: CASSLEPQETQYF

j_call: TRBJ2-3
v_call: TRBV7-9
clone_size: NA
d_call: NA
cdr3_nt: TGTGCCAGCAGCTTAAGTGCCGCAGATACGCAGTATTTT
cdr3_aa: CASSLSAADTQYF

j_call: TRBJ1-2
v_call: TRBV2
clone_size: NA
d_call: NA
cdr3_nt: TGTGCCAGCCACCCCCTCCCCTCCTCTGGCTACACCTTC
cdr3_aa: CASHPLPSSGYTF

j_call: TRBJ1-6
v_call: TRBV2
clone_size: NA
d_call: TRBD1
cdr3_nt: TGTGCCAGCAGTCTGGGACAGGCTAATTCACCCCTCCACTTT
cdr3_aa: CASSLGQANSPLHF

j_call: TRBJ2-1
v_call: TRBV4-1
clone_size: NA
d_call: TRBD2
cdr3_nt: TGCGCCAGCAGCCATATGGGGCGGGAGTCGTACAATGAGCAGTTCTTC
cdr3_aa: CASSHMGRESYNEQFF

j_call: TRBJ1-6
v_call: TRBV28
clone_size: NA
d_call: NA
cdr3_nt: TGTGCCAGCAGTTTTGCTGAGTATAATTCACCCCTCCACTTT
cdr3_aa: CASSFAEYNSPLHF

j_call: TRBJ2-6
v_call: TRBV5-8
clone_size: NA
d_call: NA
cdr3_nt: TGTGCCAGCAGCTTGGTTCTGGACCGCTCTGGGGCCAACGTCCTGACTTTC
cdr3_aa: CASSLVLDRSGANVLTF